This TCR beta chain was found in a study of tumor-infiltrating lymphocytes in localized non-small cell lung cancer. Sequenced by immunoSEQ multiplex PCR; TCRdb stores in-frame clones only, minus some. The sample consists of around 14,000 clones, around 65% of them appearing once. V gave up 1 base and J gave up 3 bases, with 13 bases separating them. The V gene's germline CDR1 is LGHNA and CDR2 YNFKEQ. The CDR3 length is 15 residues. What was sequenced was uninvolved lung tissue not adjacent to the tumor. The chain couples TRBV4-2 to TRBJ2-7; D is perhaps TRBD1 (6 bases). The clonotype comes from a human donor with non-small cell lung cancer. The CDR3 protein is CASSQGTTQGYEQYF. CDR3 DNA: TGTGCCAGCAGCCAAGGTACCACACAGGGCTACGAGCAGTACTTC.